This T cell receptor (beta chain) was obtained from a study of blood T cell repertoires in COVID-19. Study overall: Sample material is recorded as cDNA or gDNA derived from T cells, B-cell-depleted T cells, or PBMCs.

As handled by the study authors: Amplified reference gene primers provided the basis for estimating nucleated cell counts. The repertoire was sequenced with immunoSEQ multiplex PCR; TCRdb's copy has only in-frame clones and lacks some. The DNA was the basis for D and trimming; V, J and clone size are from that table. The repertoire consists of roughly 80,000 clones, with 60% to 80% occurring once and the leading ten covering over 9.5%. V was cut by 5 bases and J by 0 bases, with 11 bases left in between. The germline V gene encodes CDR1 SGHRS and CDR2 YFSETQ. There are 14 residues in the CDR3. The TCR was taken from a human donor in a cohort sampled during active COVID-19. The specimen was peripheral blood. This chain connects TRBV5-1 to TRBJ1-2, with D uncertain. CDR3 residues: CASRADASNYGYTF. DNA for the CDR3: TGCGCCAGCAGAGCGGACGCCTCTAACTATGGCTACACCTTC.